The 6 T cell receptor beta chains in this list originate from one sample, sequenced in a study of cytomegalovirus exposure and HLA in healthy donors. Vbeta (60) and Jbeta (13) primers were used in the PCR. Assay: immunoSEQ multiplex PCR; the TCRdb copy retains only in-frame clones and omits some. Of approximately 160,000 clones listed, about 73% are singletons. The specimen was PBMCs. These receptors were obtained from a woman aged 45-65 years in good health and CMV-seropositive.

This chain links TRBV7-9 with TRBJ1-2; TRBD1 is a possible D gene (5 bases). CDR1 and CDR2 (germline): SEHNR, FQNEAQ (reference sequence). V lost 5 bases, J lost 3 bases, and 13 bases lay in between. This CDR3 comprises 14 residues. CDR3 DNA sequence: TGTGCCAGCAGCCCCGGGACTGCAGACTATGGCTACACCTTC. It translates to CASSPGTADYGYTF.

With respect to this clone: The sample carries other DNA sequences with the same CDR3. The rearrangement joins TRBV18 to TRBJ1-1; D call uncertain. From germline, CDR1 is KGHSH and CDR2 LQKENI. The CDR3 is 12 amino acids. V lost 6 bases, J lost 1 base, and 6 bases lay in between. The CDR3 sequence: CASSPGNTEAFF. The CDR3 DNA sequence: TGTGCCAGCTCCCCCGGGAACACTGAAGCTTTCTTT.

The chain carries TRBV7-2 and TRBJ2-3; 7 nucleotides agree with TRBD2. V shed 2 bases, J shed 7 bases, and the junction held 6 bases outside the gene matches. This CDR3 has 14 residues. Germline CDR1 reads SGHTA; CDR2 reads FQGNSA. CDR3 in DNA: TGTGCCAGCAGCTTACCCCTAGCGGTCTATACGCAGTATTTT. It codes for CASSLPLAVYTQYF.

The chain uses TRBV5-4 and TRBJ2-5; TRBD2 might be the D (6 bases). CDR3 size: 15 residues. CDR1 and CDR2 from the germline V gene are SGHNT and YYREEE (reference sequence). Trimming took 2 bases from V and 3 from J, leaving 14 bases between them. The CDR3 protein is CASSFGRGKEETQYF. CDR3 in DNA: TGTGCCAGCAGCTTTGGTCGGGGGAAGGAAGAGACCCAGTACTTC.

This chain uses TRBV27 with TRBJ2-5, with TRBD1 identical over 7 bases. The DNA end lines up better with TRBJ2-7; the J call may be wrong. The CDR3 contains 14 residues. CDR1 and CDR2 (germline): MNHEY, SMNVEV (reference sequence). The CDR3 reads CASSFLTGLNEQYF. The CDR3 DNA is TGTGCCAGCAGTTTCCTGACAGGGTTGAACGAGCAGTACTTC.

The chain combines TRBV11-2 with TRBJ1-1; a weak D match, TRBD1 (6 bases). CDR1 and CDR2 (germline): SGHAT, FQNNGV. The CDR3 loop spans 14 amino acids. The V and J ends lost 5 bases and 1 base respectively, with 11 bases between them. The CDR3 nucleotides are TGTGCCAGCAGCAACGGGACAAGGAACACTGAAGCTTTCTTT. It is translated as CASSNGTRNTEAFF.